This entry features one T cell receptor beta chain sequence. Trimming removed 10 bases from V and 6 bases from J; junction bases left unmatched: 11. From germline, CDR1 is SEHNR and CDR2 FQNEAQ (reference sequence). The CDR3 contains 15 residues. The data stem from a study of blood T cell repertoires in COVID-19. Study details: COVID-19 samples, acute and convalescent, were from the United States, Italy and Spain. In each case, the material was cDNA or gDNA derived from T cells, B-cell-depleted T cells, or PBMCs.

The authors' processing: Estimation of nucleated cell counts was performed using reference gene primer amplification. Some clones are missing from TCRdb's copy, which holds only in-frame ones; the method was immunoSEQ multiplex PCR. V and J calls and clone size are copied from that table; D and trimming were computed from the DNA. The table lists 110,000 to 150,000 clones, approximately 86% of them singletons, with approximately 1.8% in the top ten. The V call is TRBV7-9, the J call TRBJ2-2; 10 nucleotides line up with TRBD2. This TCR came from a man between 70 and 80 years old with acute or convalescent COVID-19. Specimen: peripheral blood. CDR3: CAIYPGLAGAGELFF. CDR3 nucleotides: TGTGCCATCTACCCGGGGCTAGCGGGAGCCGGGGAGCTGTTTTTT. Looking up the rest from reference TRBV7-9 and TRBJ2-2 gives the full variable domain: DTGVSQNPRHKITKRGQNVTFRCDPISEHNRLYWYRQTLGQGPEFLTYFQNEAQLEKSRLLSDRFSAERPKGSFSTLEIQRTEQGDSAMYLCAIYPGLAGAGELFFGEGSRLTVL.